Below, 8 T cell receptor beta chains from the same sample are listed, as sequenced in a study of CD8 T cells in Susac syndrome. Random-hexamer reverse transcription was applied to roughly 0.45 to 1 ug RNA. TCRdb re-called the immunoSEQ multiplex PCR reads with MiXCR, one entry per CDR3 protein. The sample yields 40,000 to 60,000 distinct CDR3 sequences, 93% seen once. Sequenced: CD8+ T cells from PBMCs. Receptor source: a human donor with multiple sclerosis.

This chain joins TRBV7-9 and TRBJ1-1; D gene ambiguous. Germline V gene data show CDR1 as SEHNR and CDR2 as FQNEAQ (reference sequence). The CDR3 loop spans 17 amino acids. V lost 5 bases, J lost 0 bases, and 19 bases lay in between. The CDR3 protein is CASSPQAGSLMNTEAFF. CDR3 DNA: TGTGCCAGCAGCCCGCAGGCAGGCTCACTGATGAACACTGAAGCTTTCTTT. Full variable domain (outside the CDR3, taken from reference TRBV7-9 and TRBJ1-1): DTGVSQNPRHKITKRGQNVTFRCDPISEHNRLYWYRQTLGQGPEFLTYFQNEAQLEKSRLLSDRFSAERPKGSFSTLEIQRTEQGDSAMYLCASSPQAGSLMNTEAFFGQGTRLTVV.

J is TRBJ2-3 and V is TRBV5-8, with 11 nucleotides matching TRBD1. CDR3 size: 17 residues. Trimming removed 0 bases from V and 5 bases from J; junction bases left unmatched: 8. The germline V gene has CDR1 SGHTS and CDR2 YDEGEE. The CDR3: CASSLAGDRGLGDTQYF. In DNA form, the CDR3 reads TGTGCCAGCAGCTTGGCCGGGGACAGGGGGTTGGGAGATACGCAGTATTTT. Full variable domain (remainder filled in from reference TRBV5-8 and TRBJ2-3): EAGVTQSPTHLIKTRGQQATLRCSPISGHTSVYWYQQALGLGLQFLLWYDEGEERNRGNFPPRFSGRQFPNYSSELNVNALELEDSALYLCASSLAGDRGLGDTQYFGPGTRLTVL.

This chain joins TRBV6-5 and TRBJ1-4, with D tentatively TRBD1 (6 bases). Germline assignment: CDR1 MNHEY and CDR2 SVGAGI. The V end was cut by 2 bases, the J end by 8 bases, with 15 bases between. This CDR3 has 15 amino acids. The CDR3 sequence: CASSYQTGVKEKLFF. The CDR3 DNA sequence: TGTGCCAGCAGTTACCAGACAGGAGTGAAGGAAAAACTGTTTTTT.

CDR3 loop: CASSSRPLSGEVTGELFF. CDR3 in DNA: TGTGCCAGCAGCTCTAGGCCGCTGAGCGGGGAGGTCACCGGGGAGCTGTTTTTT. This chain links TRBV7-2 with TRBJ2-2; 7 positions match TRBD2. CDR3 length: 18 amino acids. The germline V gene has CDR1 SGHTA and CDR2 FQGNSA. Losses at the gene ends were 4 bases for V and 4 bases for J; bases not matched to a gene: 15.

The chain couples TRBV4-3 to TRBJ2-5; 15 nucleotides agree with TRBD2. Germline values: CDR1 LGHNA, CDR2 YSLEER. J lost 8 bases, V lost 4 bases, and 14 bases had no gene match. The CDR3 spans 18 residues. The CDR3 nucleotides are TGCGCCAGCAGCCCCCGGACTAGCGGGGGGGCCCGGGCAGCTACCCAGTACTTC. Its protein product is CASSPRTSGGARAATQYF.

V usage is TRBV3-1 and J usage is TRBJ2-3; 15 bases match TRBD2. The ends lost 7 bases at V and 4 bases at J; junction bases unmatched: 6. Germline V gives CDR1 LGHDT, CDR2 YNNKEL (reference sequence). There are 16 residues in the CDR3. This CDR3 reads CASTGTSGGFADTQYF. CDR3 coding DNA: TGTGCCAGCACCGGGACTAGCGGGGGGTTCGCAGATACGCAGTATTTT.

The chain recombines TRBV28 with TRBJ1-5; 8 positions match TRBD1. CDR1 is MDHEN, CDR2 SYDVKM, per germline. This CDR3 comprises 14 residues. V dropped 8 bases and J dropped 4; count of bases not matched to a gene: 7. CDR3 DNA sequence: TGTGCCAGCCTTGAGGACAGGGAGAATCAGCCCCAGCATTTT. It is translated as CASLEDRENQPQHF.

This rearrangement joins TRBV5-6 to TRBJ2-7; D is unclear. Trimming removed 3 bases at V and 0 bases at J, with 13 bases between. Germline assignment: CDR1 SGHDT and CDR2 YYEEEE. The CDR3 contains 15 residues. The CDR3: CASSSLDRSSYEQYF. CDR3 nucleotides: TGTGCCAGCAGCTCTCTCGACCGAAGCTCCTACGAGCAGTACTTC.